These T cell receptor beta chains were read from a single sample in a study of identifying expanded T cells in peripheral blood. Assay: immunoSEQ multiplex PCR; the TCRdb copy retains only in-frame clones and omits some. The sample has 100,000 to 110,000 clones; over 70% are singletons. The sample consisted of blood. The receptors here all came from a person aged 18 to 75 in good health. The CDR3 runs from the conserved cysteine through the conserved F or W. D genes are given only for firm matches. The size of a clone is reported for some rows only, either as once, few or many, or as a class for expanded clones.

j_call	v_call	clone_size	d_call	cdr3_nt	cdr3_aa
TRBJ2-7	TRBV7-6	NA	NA	TGTGCCAGCAGCTTAGCACTGGGCGGCGACGAGCAGTACTTC	CASSLALGGDEQYF
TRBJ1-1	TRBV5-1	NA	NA	TGCGCCAGCAGTTGGCTTCAAACAAACACTGAAGCTTTCTTT	CASSWLQTNTEAFF
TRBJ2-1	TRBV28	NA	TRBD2	TGTGCCAGCAGTTTAAGCGCTAGCGGATCCTACAATGAGCAGTTCTTC	CASSLSASGSYNEQFF
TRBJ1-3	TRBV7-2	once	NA	TGTGCCAGCAGCCCCCCCCCGGGGCCCTCTGGAAACACCATATATTTT	CASSPPPGPSGNTIYF
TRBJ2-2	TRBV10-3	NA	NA	TGTGCCATCAGTGAGGGGGGAGGTCGGGCCGGGGAGCTGTTTTTT	CAISEGGGRAGELFF
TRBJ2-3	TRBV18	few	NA	TGTGCCAGCTCACCTGACTACCTTAACACAGATACGCAGTATTTT	CASSPDYLNTDTQYF
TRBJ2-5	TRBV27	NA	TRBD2	TGTGCCAGCAGGATGGTCGGGGCGGGGGGTGGGACCCAGTACTTC	CASRMVGAGGGTQYF
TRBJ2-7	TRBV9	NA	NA	TGTGCCAGCAGCGTAGCGGGGGCCGCATCCTACGAGCAGTACTTC	CASSVAGAASYEQYF
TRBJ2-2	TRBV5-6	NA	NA	TGTGCCAGCACCCGGGAGTGGCAGGGGGGATATACCGGGGAGCTGTTTTTT	CASTREWQGGYTGELFF
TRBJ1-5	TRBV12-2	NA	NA	TGTGCAAGTCGCTTAGACAGGGAATACAATCAGCCCCAGCATTTT	CASRLDREYNQPQHF
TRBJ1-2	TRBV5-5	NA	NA	TGTGCCAGCAGCTTGGCCGGCCGCTCTGGGAGAGGCTACACCTTC	CASSLAGRSGRGYTF
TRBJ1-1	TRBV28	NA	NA	TGTGCCAGCAGTCTACTCGCAGGGGCGGGGACTGAAGCTTTCTTT	CASSLLAGAGTEAFF
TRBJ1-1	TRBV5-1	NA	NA	TGCGCCAGCAGCTCCGGGACAACTGAAGCTTTCTTT	CASSSGTTEAFF
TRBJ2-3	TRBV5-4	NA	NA	TGTGCCAGCAGCTCAGGGATGAGGGCAGATACGCAGTATTTT	CASSSGMRADTQYF
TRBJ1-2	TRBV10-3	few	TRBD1	TGTGCCATCAGTGCTTCAGGACAGGGGGCCTATGGCTACACCTTC	CAISASGQGAYGYTF
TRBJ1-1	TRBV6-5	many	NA	TGTGCCAGCAGTTACTCGGGCATGAACACTGAAGCTTTCTTT	CASSYSGMNTEAFF
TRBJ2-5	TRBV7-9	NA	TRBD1	TGTGCCAGCAGCTTCCGGACAGGGGACTTTCTCCAAGAGACCCAGTACTTC	CASSFRTGDFLQETQYF
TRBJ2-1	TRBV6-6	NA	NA	TGTGCCAGCACCCCAGACGGAGGGGGTTACAATGAGCAGTTCTTC	CASTPDGGGYNEQFF
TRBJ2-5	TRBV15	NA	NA	TGTGCCACCAGCAGAGCCCAGAGCCTCAGGGGAAAAGAGACCCAGTACTTC	CATSRAQSLRGKETQYF
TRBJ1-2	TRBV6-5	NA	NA	TGTGCCAGCAGCCCGGGAGTAGGAGCTTATGGCTACACCTTC	CASSPGVGAYGYTF
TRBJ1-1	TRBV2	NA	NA	TGTGCCAGCAATTACGATAGCAGCTTGAACACTGAAGCTTTCTTT	CASNYDSSLNTEAFF
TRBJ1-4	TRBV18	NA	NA	TGTGCCAGCTCACCACAGGGCATCGCAGGGGCTACTAATGAAAAACTGTTTTTT	CASSPQGIAGATNEKLFF
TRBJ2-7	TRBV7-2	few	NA	TGTGCCAGCAGCAAACGAAGGAGTTCAGATGCCTACGAGCAGTACTTC	CASSKRRSSDAYEQYF
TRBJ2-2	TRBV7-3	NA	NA	TGTGCCAGCAGCTTAACGGTTGGCCACACCGGGGAGCTGTTTTTT	CASSLTVGHTGELFF
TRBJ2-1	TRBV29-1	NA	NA	TGCAGCGTTGCCCTAGTAGGCAGGGGTGAGCAGTTCTTC	CSVALVGRGEQFF
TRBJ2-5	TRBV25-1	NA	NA	TGTGCCAGCAGTGATAGGGTACGGACGGGAAAAGAGACCCAGTACTTC	CASSDRVRTGKETQYF
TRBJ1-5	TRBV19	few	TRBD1	TGTGCCAGTAGCCGGGACAGGGGTGAGCCCCAGCATTTT	CASSRDRGEPQHF
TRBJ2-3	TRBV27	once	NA	TGTGCCAGCAGTCCCTATGGGTACACAGATACGCAGTATTTT	CASSPYGYTDTQYF
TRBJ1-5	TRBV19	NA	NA	TGTGCCAGTAGAGGCAGGGAAAACCAGCCCCAGCATTTT	CASRGRENQPQHF